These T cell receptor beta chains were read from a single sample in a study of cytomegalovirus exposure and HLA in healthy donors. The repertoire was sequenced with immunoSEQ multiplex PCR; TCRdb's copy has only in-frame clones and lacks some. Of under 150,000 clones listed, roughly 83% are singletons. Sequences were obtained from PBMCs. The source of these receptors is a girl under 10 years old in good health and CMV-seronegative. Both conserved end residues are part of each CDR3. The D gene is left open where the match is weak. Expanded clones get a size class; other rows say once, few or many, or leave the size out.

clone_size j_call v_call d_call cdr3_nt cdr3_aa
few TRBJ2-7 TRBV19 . TGTGCCAGTAGTATAGATGGCCAGGGGCACTACGAGCAGTACTTC CASSIDGQGHYEQYF
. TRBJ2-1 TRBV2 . TGTGCCAGCAGTGGAGGCGGGGTGGTATACAATGAGCAGTTCTTC CASSGGGVVYNEQFF
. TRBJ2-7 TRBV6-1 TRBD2 TGTGCCAGCAGTCTAACTAGCGGAGGGAACTACGAGCAGTACTTC CASSLTSGGNYEQYF
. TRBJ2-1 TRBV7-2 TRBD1 TGTGCCAGCAGCTCAAATCCCACAGGGGGTCGAGATGAGCAGTTCTTC CASSSNPTGGRDEQFF
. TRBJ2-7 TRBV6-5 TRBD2 TGTGCCAGCAGTTACTCAGCGGGGACTACAGAGCAGTACTTC CASSYSAGTTEQYF
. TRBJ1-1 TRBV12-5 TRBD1 TGTGCTAGTGGTTTGGTATTGGACAGGGGGTTATCTGAAGCTTTCTTT CASGLVLDRGLSEAFF
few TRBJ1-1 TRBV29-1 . TGCAGCGTTGAGACCGCGGACACTGAAGCTTTCTTT CSVETADTEAFF
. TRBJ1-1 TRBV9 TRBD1 TGTGCCAGCAGCCCCGGGATTGGGACAGGGTATCGGTTTACGGACACTGAAGCTTTCTTT CASSPGIGTGYRFTDTEAFF
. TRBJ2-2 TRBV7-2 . TGTGCCAGCAGCTTAGTCGGTAGCGGTATAAAGAACACCGGGGAGCTGTTTTTT CASSLVGSGIKNTGELFF
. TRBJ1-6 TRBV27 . TGTGCCAGCAGTTTATCAACACAGGGTGGGCCCCTCCACTTT CASSLSTQGGPLHF
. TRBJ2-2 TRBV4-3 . TGCGCCAGCAGCCAAGATGCCCTCGGGTGGAACACCGGGGAGCTGTTTTTT CASSQDALGWNTGELFF
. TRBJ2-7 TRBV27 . TGTGCCAGCAGTTTAATCCCAGTTTACGAGCAGTACTTC CASSLIPVYEQYF
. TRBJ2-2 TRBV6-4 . TGTGCCAGCACTGAACGGAGCACGGGCACCGGGGAGCTGTTTTTT CASTERSTGTGELFF
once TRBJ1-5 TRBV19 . TGTGCCAGTAAGGGTCGGGCCACCCTAGGGGAGCCCCAGCATTTT CASKGRATLGEPQHF
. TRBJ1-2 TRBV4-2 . TGTGCCAGCAGCCAGGCCTGGGGTCAGGGAGGCGGCTACACCTTC CASSQAWGQGGGYTF
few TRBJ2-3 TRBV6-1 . TGTGCCAGCAGTGAAGGCATGGGACAAGATACGCAGTATTTT CASSEGMGQDTQYF
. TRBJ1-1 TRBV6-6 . TGTGCCAGCAGTTCTAAAGAGAACACTGAAGCTTTCTTT CASSSKENTEAFF
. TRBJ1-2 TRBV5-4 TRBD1 TGTGCCAGCAGCAACGATCGGAGGGGGCGCAACTATGGCTACACCTTC CASSNDRRGRNYGYTF
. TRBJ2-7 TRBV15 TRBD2 TGTGCCACCAGCAGATTGACTAGCGGGAGGGCCTACGAGCAGTACTTC CATSRLTSGRAYEQYF
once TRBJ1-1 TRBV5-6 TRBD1 TGTGCCAGCAGCTCGACCACTACGTCAGGGGGCGCTTTCACTGAAGCTTTCTTT CASSSTTTSGGAFTEAFF
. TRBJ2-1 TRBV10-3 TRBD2 TGTGCCATCAGTGAGGGGGCCAGGATTGGTGGCGGGGGGGCAGCTGAGCAGTTCTTC CAISEGARIGGGGAAEQFF
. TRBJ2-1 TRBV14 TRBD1 TGTGCCAGCAGCCAGGGACAGGCTTACAATGAGCAGTTCTTC CASSQGQAYNEQFF
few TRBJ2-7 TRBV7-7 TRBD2 TGTGCCAGCAGCCCCATTATCTTTGGACTAGCGGAGACGTACGAGCAGTACTTC CASSPIIFGLAETYEQYF
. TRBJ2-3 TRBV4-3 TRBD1 TGCGCCAGCAGCCAAGAAGTGGAAGGGATCCAACAGGGGAGCACAGATACGCAGTATTTT CASSQEVEGIQQGSTDTQYF
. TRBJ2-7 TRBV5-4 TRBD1 TGTGCCAGCAGCTTGGGGACAGGGGGCTACGAGCAGTACTTC CASSLGTGGYEQYF
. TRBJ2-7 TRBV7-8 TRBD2 TGTGCCAGCAGCCCTAGCGGGCCCTACGAGCAGTACTTC CASSPSGPYEQYF